The source of this T cell receptor beta chain is a study of cytomegalovirus exposure and HLA in healthy donors (TCRdb year 2017). For context, the study as a whole: According to an earlier analysis of several hundred of the donors, about 179 million T cells yielded 117 million unique TCR beta sequences and about 280 Gb of sequence data. An early release that covered more than 550 HLA-typed donors contained approximately 320 gigabases of sequencing data and around 80 million unique TCR sequences. Across 300 to 400 genotyped donors of the cohort, an average of about 240,000 unique TCR beta nucleotide sequences per donor were sequenced, and about a sixth of those sequences were non-productive. HLA typing covered class I and class II loci at four-digit resolution. Every discovery cohort repertoire had been produced on one sequencing platform. Roughly five DR-DQ haplotypes were handled as single units for association and clustering because linkage in the cohort was strong. A separate validation cohort of roughly 110 different subjects was used in addition to the roughly 700-subject first cohort. The study aimed to test whether signatures of past pathogen exposure could be identified by cataloging public T cell receptors. To predict cytomegalovirus infection status, the study brought together high-throughput TCR immunosequencing, statistical association of individual TCRs with disease status, and machine learning. To study patterns of TCR occurrence, a later analysis re-analyzed previously published TCR beta repertoires from under 750 donors and added high-resolution HLA genotyping. The number of donors typed differed by locus, with roughly 620-630 for A, B, C, DRB1 and DQB1, 522 for DQA1, 606 for DPA1, and 400 to 490 for DPB1. Rather than drawing on any new phenotypic data, the later analysis identified candidate immune exposures from TCR beta sequences and the way those sequences occurred across donors. Among the approximately 400 genotyped donors, around 81% belonged to the genetic ancestry cluster associated with self-reported Caucasian donors. Alongside the repertoire data, information on donor age, sex, ethnicity and CMV serostatus was compiled. Genome-wide SNP genotypes for about 65% of the roughly 700 donors were used in a later genetic analysis, which treated that subset as a discovery cohort. An earlier analysis of several hundred of the donors applied high-throughput TCR beta sequencing to assess whether each TCR beta V gene segment acted as functional or pseudogenic. The study used immunosequencing to profile the T cell repertoires of hundreds of subjects and linked those repertoires to cytomegalovirus serostatus.

The library was prepared using the immunoSEQ multiplex PCR assay. A mixture of 60 forward primers for TCR Vbeta segments and 13 reverse primers for TCR Jbeta segments was used in the multiplex PCR. Amplification of the CDR3 region of rearranged TCR beta genes was performed with a multiplex PCR assay on genomic DNA. Amplified TCR beta libraries were sequenced as 87-base-pair reads on the Illumina HiSeq System. On the study's bioinformatics: Across the 500 to 700 repertoires, a later analysis counted approximately 75 million unique TCR beta chains, about 10 million of which were shared by at least two donors. Raw reads were error-corrected and collapsed into unique sequences by a nearest-neighbor algorithm in which closely related sequences were merged to remove PCR and sequencing errors. CDR3 sequences were aligned to IMGT reference sequences to assign V, D and J gene segments. For a sequence to be retained, a match of at least six nucleotides was required to both a V gene segment and a J gene segment. A rearrangement counted as productive if the CDR3 had no stop codons and remained in frame with V and J, and every other rearrangement counted as non-productive. CDR3 was defined according to IMGT convention as the region running from the second conserved V-encoded cysteine to the conserved J-encoded phenylalanine. The earlier analysis of about 590 of the donors excluded sequences that lacked an unambiguous match to a single V gene segment. An earlier analysis of some 610 of the donors called V segments functional above 56.7% productive rearrangements and segregating when the between-donor standard deviation exceeded 5%. A statistical classification framework was developed to diagnose cytomegalovirus status using the catalog of TCR beta chain sequences. In a later analysis, V and J genes were assigned by comparing TCR nucleotide sequences against IMGT/GENE-DB human TR gene sequences. The TCRdist pipeline was used in a later analysis to assign CDR3 sequences and most-parsimonious VDJ recombination scenarios. In a later analysis, each TCR beta chain was defined by its CDR3 amino acid sequence together with its V-gene family, and reads without a unique V-gene family were excluded. In a later analysis, 500 to 700 highly shared, low-generation-probability nucleotide sequences were removed to address suspected cross-contamination and a sequencing artifact. A later analysis calculated a clonal expansion index for each public chain from normalized within-repertoire ranks of inferred template counts. In a later analysis, generation probabilities were computed with a VDJ recombination model fitted to out-of-frame rearrangements, and the resulting probabilities were checked against IGoR. A later analysis scored TCR-TCR, TCR-HLA and TCR-CMV co-occurrence with hypergeometric tests, applying a repertoire-size bias correction to TCR pairs. A later analysis estimated false discovery rates by permuting HLA or CMV assignments 20 times. In a later analysis, co-occurring TCRs were grouped with DBSCAN, and TCRdist sequence similarity was added when clustering was performed within HLA-allele-positive subsets. Co-occurrence clustering excluded repertoires with fewer than 30,000 or more than 120,000 public chains, plus five with anomalous nucleotide sharing. This is the immuneACCESS table as TCRdb keeps it, with only in-frame sequences that have V and J called. A part of the clones is gone; compared with another copy, unresolved V genes explain less than half, and the rest is unexplained. The D gene and trimming were derived from the DNA, and the V and J assignments and clone size from that table. In this sample the table shows about 65,000 clones, about four fifths of which occur a single time. In total, the top ten clones hold less than 5% of the sample.

CDR3 length: 14 amino acids, cysteine to phenylalanine. Only CDR3 DNA is held: 42 bases, read in frame from base 1. V loses 1 base, J loses 2 bases, and the germline ends lie 8 bases apart. Per the germline V gene, MGHRA is the CDR1 and YSYEKL is the CDR2. On this clone itself: This clone's antigen is unknown. Base qualities are not at hand, and no much larger clone is one base apart.

General study outcomes and caveats: Because HLA typing was unavailable for some donors at each locus, only the typed subset was used in association tests. In a later analysis, several top co-occurrence clusters were reported to appear linked to parvovirus B19, influenza, CMV and Epstein-Barr virus. In vitro tests confirmed that a few of the cytomegalovirus-associated TCR beta chains recognize cytomegalovirus antigens. A further reported finding was that TCR beta sequences accurately predicted the HLA-A and HLA-B alleles for most subjects in the first cohort. The only immune exposure information available for the cohort was CMV serostatus. In both the original and validation cohorts, the classifier was reported to diagnose cytomegalovirus status with high specificity and sensitivity. A later genetic analysis reported fewer N-insertions in productive TCRs among donors in an Asian-associated ancestry cluster than the roughly 690-donor mean. An earlier analysis of approximately 570 of the donors showed that most TCR beta V segments appeared in productive rearrangements either about 90% or about 30% of the time, which broadly matched IMGT annotations. When HLA alleles, especially DR and DQ, strongly co-occurred, attributing TCR associations to individual alleles was difficult. A total of 150 to 200 TCR beta chains were listed by the study as associated with cytomegalovirus. The authors suggested that the approach could potentially be generalized to other disease states and immunological phenotypes. The earlier analysis of around 600 of the donors excluded over 15 rarely observed V segments, including chromosome 9 orphons, because counts were too low. Roughly uniform sequencing depth across donors was assumed in presence/absence analyses, although this assumption may not hold. Most TCR sequences were seen in very few donors, while some public TCRs were found in many individuals. Correlated functional status among segregating V segments might be attributable to linkage disequilibrium, but an unknown experimental factor could not be ruled out. In a later analysis, TCR association rates were found to vary across HLA loci, with the most associated TCRs seen for DRB1 alleles and the fewest for HLA-C alleles. An association between a missense DCLRE1C variant and V-gene and J-gene trimming of TCR beta chains was found in a later genetic analysis and replicated in an independent cohort. Compared with equally common non-associated chains, HLA-associated TCR beta chains in a later analysis were more clonally expanded and had lower generation probabilities. This cohort had only TCR beta chains sequenced, and the lack of alpha or paired-chain data limited which features could be detected. A later analysis found that most CMV-associated TCR beta chains appeared HLA-restricted, with HLA associations seemingly driven largely by CMV exposure. Because the 87-base-pair reads could not distinguish some IMGT-functional V segments, including TRBV6-2 and TRBV6-3, those segments were excluded. A later analysis associated about 17,000 TCR beta sequences with specific HLA alleles at a false discovery rate of 0.05. A cluster of highly shared sequence variants was judged likely to be a technical artifact of the sequencing pipeline.

The cohort consisted of approximately 670 healthy bone marrow donors. At the time of sampling, all cohort members were nominally healthy, though unrecorded immune exposures were likely present. The donor tested CMV seronegative and was one of the 352 seronegative cohort members. Every donor gave a peripheral blood sample, and the peripheral blood mononuclear cells from that sample were used for TCR beta sequencing. Genomic DNA extraction from the blood cell samples was performed with the Qiagen DNeasy Blood Extraction Kit. The chain joins TRBV4-1 to TRBJ1-2; the D gene cannot be named for sure. Specimen: PBMCs. This receptor was identified in a woman in her 30s in good health and CMV-seronegative. In nucleotides, the sequence is TGCGCCAGCAGCCAAGGCACGGGAAACTATGGCTACACCTTC. It encodes CASSQGTGNYGYTF.